This TCR beta chain appears in the sequencing data of a study of control samples from healthy donors and cancer patients. This CDR3 comprises 16 residues. The J segment lost 2 bases and the V segment lost 4 bases, leaving 11 bases of the junction unmatched. Per the germline V gene, CDR1 is MNHEY and CDR2 is SVGAGI. Clones were read by immunoSEQ multiplex PCR, and TCRdb kept only the in-frame ones, dropping some. This repertoire shows about 120,000 clones, 85% to 90% found once; its top ten account for around 1.2%. Sequenced input: PBMCs. This chain connects TRBV6-5 to TRBJ2-7; 7 bases line up with TRBD1. This sequence was found in a woman aged 50 to 60 with colorectal cancer. The CDR3: CASSSPRRDRAYEQYF. The CDR3 bases are TGTGCCAGCAGTTCCCCACGCCGGGACAGAGCCTACGAGCAGTACTTC.